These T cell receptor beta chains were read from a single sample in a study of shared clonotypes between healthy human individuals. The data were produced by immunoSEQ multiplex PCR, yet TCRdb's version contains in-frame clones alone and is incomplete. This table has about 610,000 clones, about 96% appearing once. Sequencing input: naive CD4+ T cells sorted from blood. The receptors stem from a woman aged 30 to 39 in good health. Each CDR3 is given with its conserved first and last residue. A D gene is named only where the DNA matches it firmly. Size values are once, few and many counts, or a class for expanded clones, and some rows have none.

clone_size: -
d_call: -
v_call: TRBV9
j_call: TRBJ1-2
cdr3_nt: TGTGCCAGCAGCCCCGGGACATGGAGTGAAGGGGGCTACACCTTC
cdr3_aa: CASSPGTWSEGGYTF

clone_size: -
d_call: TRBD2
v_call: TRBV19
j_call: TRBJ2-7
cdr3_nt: TGTGCCAGTAGTATCGGGCTAGCGGAATCCTACGAGCAGTACTTC
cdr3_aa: CASSIGLAESYEQYF

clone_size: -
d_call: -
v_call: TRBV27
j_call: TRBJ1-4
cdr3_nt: TGTGCCAGCAGATCACCCGGGACGGCTAATGAAAAACTGTTTTTT
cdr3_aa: CASRSPGTANEKLFF

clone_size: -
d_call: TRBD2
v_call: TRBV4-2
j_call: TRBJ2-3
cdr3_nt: TGTGCCAGCAGCCCCAGCGGGGCGGGAGGGCGAGATGATACGCAGTATTTT
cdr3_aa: CASSPSGAGGRDDTQYF

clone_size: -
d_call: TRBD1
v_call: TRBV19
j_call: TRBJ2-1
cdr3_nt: TGTGCCAGTAGAGAGGGACAGGGGTCCTACAATGAGCAGTTCTTC
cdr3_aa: CASREGQGSYNEQFF

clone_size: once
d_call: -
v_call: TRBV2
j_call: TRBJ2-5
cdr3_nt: TGTGCCAGCCGGGGCATAGAGACCCAGTACTTC
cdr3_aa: CASRGIETQYF

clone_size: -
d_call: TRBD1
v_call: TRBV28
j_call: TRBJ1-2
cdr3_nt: TGTGCCAGCAGTAAGGACAGGGGAGGTGGCTACACCTTC
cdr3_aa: CASSKDRGGGYTF

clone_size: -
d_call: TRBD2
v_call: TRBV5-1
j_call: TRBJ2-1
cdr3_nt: TGCGCCAGCAGCCTTACTAGCGGCAGTTACAATGAGCAGTTCTTC
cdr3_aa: CASSLTSGSYNEQFF

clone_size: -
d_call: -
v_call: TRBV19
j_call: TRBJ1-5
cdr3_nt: TGTGCCAGTAGTATTGGACGTTATAGCAATCAGCCCCAGCATTTT
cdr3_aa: CASSIGRYSNQPQHF

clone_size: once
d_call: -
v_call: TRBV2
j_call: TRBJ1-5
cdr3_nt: TGTGCCAGCACCCGAGGGCGTTATCAGCCCCAGCATTTT
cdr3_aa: CASTRGRYQPQHF

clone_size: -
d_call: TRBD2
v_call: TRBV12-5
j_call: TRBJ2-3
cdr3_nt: TGTGCTAGTGGTTTGGTACTCGCGGGAGTGGGAGATACGCAGTATTTT
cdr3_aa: CASGLVLAGVGDTQYF

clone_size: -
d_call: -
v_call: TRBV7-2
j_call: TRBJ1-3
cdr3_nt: TGTGCCAGCAGCTTAAGCGGGGGTAGAAACACCATATATTTT
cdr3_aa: CASSLSGGRNTIYF

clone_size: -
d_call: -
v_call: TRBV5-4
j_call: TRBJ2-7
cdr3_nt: TGTGCCAGCAGCTTAATGCGGGGAAAGACCTCCTACGAGCAGTACTTC
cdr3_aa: CASSLMRGKTSYEQYF

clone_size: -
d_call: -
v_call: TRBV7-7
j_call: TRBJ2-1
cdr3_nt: TGTGCCAGCAGCTTATTCGCGAGCTCCTACAATGAGCAGTTCTTC
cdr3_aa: CASSLFASSYNEQFF

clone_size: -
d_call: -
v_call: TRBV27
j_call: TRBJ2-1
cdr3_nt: TGTGCCAGCCACGAAACAGGGAATTTCTACAATGAGCAGTTCTTC
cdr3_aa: CASHETGNFYNEQFF

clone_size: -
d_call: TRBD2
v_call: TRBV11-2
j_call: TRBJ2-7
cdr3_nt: TGTGCCAGCAGCTTCGCGGGAGTCGGACCCTACGAGCAGTACTTC
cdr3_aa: CASSFAGVGPYEQYF

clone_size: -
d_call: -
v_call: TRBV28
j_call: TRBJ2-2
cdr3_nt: TGTGCCATCCCGACTCAGAACACCGGGGAGCTGTTTTTT
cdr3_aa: CAIPTQNTGELFF

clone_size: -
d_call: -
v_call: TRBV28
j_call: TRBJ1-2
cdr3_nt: TGTGCCAGCAGTTTCCTGAACTATGGCTACACCTTC
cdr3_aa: CASSFLNYGYTF

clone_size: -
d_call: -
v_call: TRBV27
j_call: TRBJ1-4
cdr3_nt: TGTGCCAGCGCTTTTACGGGGGCTAATGAAAAACTGTTTTTT
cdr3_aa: CASAFTGANEKLFF

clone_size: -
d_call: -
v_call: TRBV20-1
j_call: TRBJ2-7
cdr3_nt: TGCAGTGCTAGTCTTCTACGCGAGCAGTACTTC
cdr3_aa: CSASLLREQYF

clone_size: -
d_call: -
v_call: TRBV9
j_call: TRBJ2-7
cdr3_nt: TGTGCCAGCAGCGTAGAGGGAGGCGGCTCCTACGAGCAGTACTTC
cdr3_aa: CASSVEGGGSYEQYF

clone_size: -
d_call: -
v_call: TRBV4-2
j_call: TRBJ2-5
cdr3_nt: TGTGCCAGCAGCCACCGGTCGGGGGATGGGGAGACCCAGTACTTC
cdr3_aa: CASSHRSGDGETQYF

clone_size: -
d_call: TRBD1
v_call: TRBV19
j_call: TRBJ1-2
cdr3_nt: TGTGCCAGTAGTACACTGGACAGGGGCTATGGCTACACCTTC
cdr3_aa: CASSTLDRGYGYTF

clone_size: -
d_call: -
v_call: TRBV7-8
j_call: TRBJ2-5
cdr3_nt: TGTGCCAGCAGCTACCGGGCCAGCCTGGAGACCCAGTACTTC
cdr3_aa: CASSYRASLETQYF

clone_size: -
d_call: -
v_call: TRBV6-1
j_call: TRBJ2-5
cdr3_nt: TGTGCCACCTCAGTGGGGGACGTGGAGACCCAGTACTTC
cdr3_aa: CATSVGDVETQYF

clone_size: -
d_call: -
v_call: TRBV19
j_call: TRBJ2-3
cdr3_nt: TGTGCCAGTAGTGCCCGACAACTATTTAGCGTGGATACGCAGTATTTT
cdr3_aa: CASSARQLFSVDTQYF

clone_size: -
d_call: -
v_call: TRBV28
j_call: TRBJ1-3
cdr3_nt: TGTGCCAGCAGTTCTACCGCCCGGAACTCTGGAAACACCATATATTTT
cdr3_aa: CASSSTARNSGNTIYF

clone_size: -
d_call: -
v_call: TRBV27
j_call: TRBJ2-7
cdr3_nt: TGTGCCAGCAGCCTTAGGGGCGAGCAGTACTTC
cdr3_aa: CASSLRGEQYF

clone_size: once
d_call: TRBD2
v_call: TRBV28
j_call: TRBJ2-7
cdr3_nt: TGTGCCAGCAGCAGAGTAGCGGGAGGGCCTTACGAGCAGTACTTC
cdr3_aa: CASSRVAGGPYEQYF

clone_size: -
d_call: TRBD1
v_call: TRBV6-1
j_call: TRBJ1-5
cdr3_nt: TGTGCCAGCAGCGACAGGGTTATTAGCAATCAGCCCCAGCATTTT
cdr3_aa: CASSDRVISNQPQHF

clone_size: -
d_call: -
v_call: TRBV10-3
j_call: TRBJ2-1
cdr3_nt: TGTGCCATCAGTGAGTTGGGGGACGAGCAGTTCTTC
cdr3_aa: CAISELGDEQFF

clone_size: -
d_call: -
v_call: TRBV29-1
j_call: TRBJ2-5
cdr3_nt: TGCAGCGTTGACTGGAGCGAGACCCAGTACTTC
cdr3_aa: CSVDWSETQYF

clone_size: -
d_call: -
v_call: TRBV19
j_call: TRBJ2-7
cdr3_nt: TGTGCCAGTAGTATTGACGGGAGCTCCTACGAGCAGTACTTC
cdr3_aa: CASSIDGSSYEQYF

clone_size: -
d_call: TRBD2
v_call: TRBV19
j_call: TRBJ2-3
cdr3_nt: TGTGCCAGTAGTACCGGGACTAGTCTCCGGTATACGCAGTATTTT
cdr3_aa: CASSTGTSLRYTQYF

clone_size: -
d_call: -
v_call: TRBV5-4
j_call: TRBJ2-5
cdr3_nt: TGTGCCAGCAGCTTCTCGCTTGGCCAAGAGACCCAGTACTTC
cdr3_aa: CASSFSLGQETQYF

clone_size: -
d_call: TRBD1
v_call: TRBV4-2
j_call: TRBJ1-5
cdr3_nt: TGTGCCAGCAGCCAAGCTACAGGGGTGAATCAGCCCCAGCATTTT
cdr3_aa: CASSQATGVNQPQHF

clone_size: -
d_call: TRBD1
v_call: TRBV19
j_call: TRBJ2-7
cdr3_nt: TGTGCCCGACCGGGACAGGGATTATCCTACGAGCAGTACTTC
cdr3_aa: CARPGQGLSYEQYF

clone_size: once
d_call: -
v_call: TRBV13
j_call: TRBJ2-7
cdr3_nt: TGTGCCAGCAGCGCCAGAGTAAACGAGCAGTACTTC
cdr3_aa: CASSARVNEQYF

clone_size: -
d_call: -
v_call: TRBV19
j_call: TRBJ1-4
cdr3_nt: TGTGCCAGTAGTATGGTCCGGGGGGAAAAACTGTTTTTT
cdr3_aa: CASSMVRGEKLFF

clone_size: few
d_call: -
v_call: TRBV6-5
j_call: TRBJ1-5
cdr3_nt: TGTGCCAGCAGTTACTCGGCCGGGTACAATCAGCCCCAGCATTTT
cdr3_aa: CASSYSAGYNQPQHF

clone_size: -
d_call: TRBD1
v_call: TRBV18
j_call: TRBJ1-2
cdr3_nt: TGTGCCAGCTCACCTAGGGGACAGGGGGGCCTCGGTGGCTACACCTTC
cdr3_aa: CASSPRGQGGLGGYTF

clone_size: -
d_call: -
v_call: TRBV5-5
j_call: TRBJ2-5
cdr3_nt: TGTGCCAGCAGCTCGACTGCAGGGATCCAAGAGACCCAGTACTTC
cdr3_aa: CASSSTAGIQETQYF

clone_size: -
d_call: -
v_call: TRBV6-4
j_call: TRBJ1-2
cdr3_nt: TGTGCCAGCAGGGGGACTCGTGGCTACACCTTC
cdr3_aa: CASRGTRGYTF

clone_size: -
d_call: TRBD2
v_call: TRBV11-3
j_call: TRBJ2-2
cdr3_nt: TGTGCCAGCAGCTTAGCAGCGGGAGTACGTACCGGGGAGCTGTTTTTT
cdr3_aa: CASSLAAGVRTGELFF

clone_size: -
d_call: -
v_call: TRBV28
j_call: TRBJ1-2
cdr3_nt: TGTGCCAGCAGTACCACGGGAGGGGGTCACTATGGCTACACCTTC
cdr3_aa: CASSTTGGGHYGYTF

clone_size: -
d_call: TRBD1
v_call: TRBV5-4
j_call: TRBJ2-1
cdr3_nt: TGTGCCAGCAGCTGGGCCGACAGGGGGTATGAGCAGTTCTTC
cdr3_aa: CASSWADRGYEQFF

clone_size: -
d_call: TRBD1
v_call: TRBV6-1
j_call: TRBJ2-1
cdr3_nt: TGTGCCAGCAGTGATGTACAGGGGTACGGTAATGAGCAGTTCTTC
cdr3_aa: CASSDVQGYGNEQFF

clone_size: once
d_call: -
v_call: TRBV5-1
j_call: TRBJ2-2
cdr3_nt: TGCGCCAGCAGCTTAATAGGGCAGACCCCTGGGGAGCTGTTTTTT
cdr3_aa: CASSLIGQTPGELFF

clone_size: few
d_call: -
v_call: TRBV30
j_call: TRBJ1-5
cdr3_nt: TGTGCCTGGAGTAGGGGGAATCAGCCCCAGCATTTT
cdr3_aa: CAWSRGNQPQHF